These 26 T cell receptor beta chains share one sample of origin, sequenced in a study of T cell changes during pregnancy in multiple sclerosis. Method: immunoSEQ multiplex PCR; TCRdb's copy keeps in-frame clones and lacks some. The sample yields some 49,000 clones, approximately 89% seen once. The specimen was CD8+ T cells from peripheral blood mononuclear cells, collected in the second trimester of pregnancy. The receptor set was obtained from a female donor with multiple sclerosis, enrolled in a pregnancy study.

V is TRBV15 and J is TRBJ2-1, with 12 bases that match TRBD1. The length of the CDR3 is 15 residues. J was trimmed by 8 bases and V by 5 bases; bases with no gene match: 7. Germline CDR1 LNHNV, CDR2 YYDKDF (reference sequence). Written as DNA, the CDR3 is TGTGCCACCAGCGTCGGGACAGGGGGCAGGGATGAGCAGTTCTTC. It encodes CATSVGTGGRDEQFF. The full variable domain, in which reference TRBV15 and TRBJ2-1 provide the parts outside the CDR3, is DAMVIQNPRYQVTQFGKPVTLSCSQTLNHNVMYWYQQKSSQAPKLLFHYYDKDFNNEADTPDNFQSRRPNTSFCFLDIRSPGLGDTAMYLCATSVGTGGRDEQFFGPGTRLTVL.

The CDR3 DNA reads TGTGCCAGCAGTTTATCGCCGGGACAGGGGGCCTCCTACGAGCAGTACTTC. It yields the protein CASSLSPGQGASYEQYF. This sequence joins TRBV27 and TRBJ2-7; the match to TRBD1 covers 12 bases. J gave up 0 bases and V 0 bases, and 3 bases lay outside the gene matches. CDR1 MNHEY and CDR2 SMNVEV come from the germline V gene (reference sequence). The CDR3 consists of 17 residues.

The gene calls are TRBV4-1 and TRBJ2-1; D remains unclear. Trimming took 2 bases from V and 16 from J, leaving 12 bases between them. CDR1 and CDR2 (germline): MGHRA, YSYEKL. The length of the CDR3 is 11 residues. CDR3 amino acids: CASSQSRHNFF. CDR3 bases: TGCGCCAGCAGCCAATCCCGACACAATTTCTTC.

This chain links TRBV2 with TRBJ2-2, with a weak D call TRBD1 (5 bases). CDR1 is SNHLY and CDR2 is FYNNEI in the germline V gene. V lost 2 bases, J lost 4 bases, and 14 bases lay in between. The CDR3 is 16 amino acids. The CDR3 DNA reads TGTGCCAGCAGTGAATATGAAGGGGCGCTCACCGGGGAGCTGTTTTTT. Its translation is CASSEYEGALTGELFF.

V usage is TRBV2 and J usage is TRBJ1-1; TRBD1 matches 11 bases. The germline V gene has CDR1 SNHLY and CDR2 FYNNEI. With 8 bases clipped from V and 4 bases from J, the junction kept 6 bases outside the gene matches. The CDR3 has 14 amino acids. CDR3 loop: CASGTGGAGTEAFF. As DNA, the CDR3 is TGTGCCAGCGGGACAGGGGGAGCCGGCACTGAAGCTTTCTTT. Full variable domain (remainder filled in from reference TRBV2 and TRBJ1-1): EPEVTQTPSHQVTQMGQEVILRCVPISNHLYFYWYRQILGQKVEFLVSFYNNEISEKSEIFDDQFSVERPDGSNFTLKIRSTKLEDSAMYFCASGTGGAGTEAFFGQGTRLTVV.

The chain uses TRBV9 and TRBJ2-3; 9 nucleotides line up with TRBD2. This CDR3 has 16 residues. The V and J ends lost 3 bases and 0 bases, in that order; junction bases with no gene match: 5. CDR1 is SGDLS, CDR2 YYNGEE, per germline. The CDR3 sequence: CASSASAGGSTDTQYF. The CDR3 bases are TGTGCCAGCAGCGCCTCCGCGGGGGGGAGCACAGATACGCAGTATTTT.

As DNA, the CDR3 is TGTGCCAGCAAATTAGAGGGGGTGACAGAGACCCAGTACTTC. It is translated as CASKLEGVTETQYF. The V gene is TRBV7-8, the J gene TRBJ2-5; D is perhaps TRBD1 (6 bases). Trimming left V 7 bases short and J 4 bases short, with 16 bases between. The V gene's germline CDR1 is SGHVS and CDR2 FQNEAQ. CDR3 length: 14 amino acids.

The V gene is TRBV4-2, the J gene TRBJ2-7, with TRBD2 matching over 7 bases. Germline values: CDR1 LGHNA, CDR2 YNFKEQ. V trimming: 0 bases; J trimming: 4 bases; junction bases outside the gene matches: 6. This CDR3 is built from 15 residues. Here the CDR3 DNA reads TGTGCCAGCAGCCAAGATCGCACTAGCGATTACGAGCAGTACTTC. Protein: CASSQDRTSDYEQYF.

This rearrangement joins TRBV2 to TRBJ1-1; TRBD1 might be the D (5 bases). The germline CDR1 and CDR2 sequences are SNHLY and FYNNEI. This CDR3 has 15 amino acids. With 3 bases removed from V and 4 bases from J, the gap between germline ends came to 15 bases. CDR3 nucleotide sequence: TGTGCCAGCAGTGAGAGCCCAGGGAGGGTCACTGAAGCTTTCTTT. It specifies CASSESPGRVTEAFF.

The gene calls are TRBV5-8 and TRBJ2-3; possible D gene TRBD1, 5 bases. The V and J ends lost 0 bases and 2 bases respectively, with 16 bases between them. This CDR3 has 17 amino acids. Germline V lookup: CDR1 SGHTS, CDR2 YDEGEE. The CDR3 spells CASSLAGAGLNTDTQYF. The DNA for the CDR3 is TGTGCCAGCAGCTTGGCCGGTGCAGGGCTCAACACAGATACGCAGTATTTT. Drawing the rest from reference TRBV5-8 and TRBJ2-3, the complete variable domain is EAGVTQSPTHLIKTRGQQATLRCSPISGHTSVYWYQQALGLGLQFLLWYDEGEERNRGNFPPRFSGRQFPNYSSELNVNALELEDSALYLCASSLAGAGLNTDTQYFGPGTRLTVL.

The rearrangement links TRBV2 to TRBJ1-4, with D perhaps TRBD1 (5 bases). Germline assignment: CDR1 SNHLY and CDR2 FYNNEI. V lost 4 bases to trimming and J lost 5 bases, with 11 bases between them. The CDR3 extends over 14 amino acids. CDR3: CASSVTDSNEKLFF. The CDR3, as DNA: TGTGCCAGCAGTGTGACAGACTCCAATGAAAAACTGTTTTTT.

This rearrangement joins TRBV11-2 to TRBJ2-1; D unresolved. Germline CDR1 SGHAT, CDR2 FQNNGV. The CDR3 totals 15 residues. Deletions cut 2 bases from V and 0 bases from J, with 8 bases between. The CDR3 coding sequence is TGTGCCAGCAGCTTACTCAGAGGCTCCTACAATGAGCAGTTCTTC. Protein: CASSLLRGSYNEQFF.

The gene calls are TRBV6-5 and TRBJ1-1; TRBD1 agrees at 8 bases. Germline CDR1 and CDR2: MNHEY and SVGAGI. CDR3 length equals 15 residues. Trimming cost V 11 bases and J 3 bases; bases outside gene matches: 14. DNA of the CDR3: TGTGCCTCAACACGGGCGGGGACAGGAGACACTGAAGCTTTCTTT. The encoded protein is CASTRAGTGDTEAFF.

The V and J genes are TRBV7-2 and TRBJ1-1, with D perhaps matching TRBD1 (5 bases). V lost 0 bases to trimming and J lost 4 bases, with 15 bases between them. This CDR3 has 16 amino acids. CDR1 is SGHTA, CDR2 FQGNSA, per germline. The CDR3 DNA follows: TGTGCCAGCAGCTTAGCTTTCCAGGGTGTGAGCACTGAAGCTTTCTTT. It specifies CASSLAFQGVSTEAFF.

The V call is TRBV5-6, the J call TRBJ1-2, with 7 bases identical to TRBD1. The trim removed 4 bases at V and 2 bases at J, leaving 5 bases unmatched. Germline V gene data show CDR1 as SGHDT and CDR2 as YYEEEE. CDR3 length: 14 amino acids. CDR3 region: CASSPGTANYGYTF. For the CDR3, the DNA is TGTGCCAGCAGCCCAGGGACAGCCAACTATGGCTACACCTTC.

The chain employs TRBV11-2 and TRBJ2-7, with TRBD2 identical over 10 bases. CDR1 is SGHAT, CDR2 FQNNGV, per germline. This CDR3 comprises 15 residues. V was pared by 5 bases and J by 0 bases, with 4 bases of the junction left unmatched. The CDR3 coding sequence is TGTGCCAGCAGCCATTCTAGCGGGAGCTCCTACGAGCAGTACTTC. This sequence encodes CASSHSSGSSYEQYF. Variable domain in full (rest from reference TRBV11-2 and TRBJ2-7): EAGVAQSPRYKIIEKRQSVAFWCNPISGHATLYWYQQILGQGPKLLIQFQNNGVVDDSQLPKDRFSAERLKGVDSTLKIQPAKLEDSAVYLCASSHSSGSSYEQYFGPGTRLTVT.

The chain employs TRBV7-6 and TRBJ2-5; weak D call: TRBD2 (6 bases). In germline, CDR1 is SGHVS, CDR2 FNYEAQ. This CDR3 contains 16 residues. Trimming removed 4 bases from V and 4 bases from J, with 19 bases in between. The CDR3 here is CASSWRVGEERETQYF. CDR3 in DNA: TGTGCCAGCAGCTGGAGGGTTGGCGAGGAGAGAGAGACCCAGTACTTC. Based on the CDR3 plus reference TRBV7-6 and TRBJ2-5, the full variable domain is GAGVSQSPRYKVTKRGQDVALRCDPISGHVSLYWYRQALGQGPEFLTYFNYEAQQDKSGLPNDRFSAERPEGSISTLTIQRTEQRDSAMYRCASSWRVGEERETQYFGPGTRLLVL.

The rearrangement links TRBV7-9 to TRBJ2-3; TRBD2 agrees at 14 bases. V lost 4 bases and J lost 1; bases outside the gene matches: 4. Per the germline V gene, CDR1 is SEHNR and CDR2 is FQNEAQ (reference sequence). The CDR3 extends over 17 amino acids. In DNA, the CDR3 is TGTGCCAGCAGCTCGCTGACTAGCGGGGGGGGCACAGATACGCAGTATTTT. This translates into CASSSLTSGGGTDTQYF. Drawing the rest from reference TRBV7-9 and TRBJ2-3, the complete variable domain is DTGVSQNPRHKITKRGQNVTFRCDPISEHNRLYWYRQTLGQGPEFLTYFQNEAQLEKSRLLSDRFSAERPKGSFSTLEIQRTEQGDSAMYLCASSSLTSGGGTDTQYFGPGTRLTVL.

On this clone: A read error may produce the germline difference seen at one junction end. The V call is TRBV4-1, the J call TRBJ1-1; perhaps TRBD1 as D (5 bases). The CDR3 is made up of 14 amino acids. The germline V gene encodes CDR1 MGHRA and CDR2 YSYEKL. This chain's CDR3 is CASSQEGAGTVAFF. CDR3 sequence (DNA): TGCGCCAGCAGCCAAGAAGGTGCGGGGACTGTAGCTTTCTTT.

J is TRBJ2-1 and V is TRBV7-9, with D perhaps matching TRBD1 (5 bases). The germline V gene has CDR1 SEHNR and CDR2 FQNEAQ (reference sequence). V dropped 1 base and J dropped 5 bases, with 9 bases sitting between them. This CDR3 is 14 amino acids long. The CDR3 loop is CASSLGGSHNEQFF. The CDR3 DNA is TGTGCCAGCAGCTTAGGGGGCAGCCACAATGAGCAGTTCTTC.

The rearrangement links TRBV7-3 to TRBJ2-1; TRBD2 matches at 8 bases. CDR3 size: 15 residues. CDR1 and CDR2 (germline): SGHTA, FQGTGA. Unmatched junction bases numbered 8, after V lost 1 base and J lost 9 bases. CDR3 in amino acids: CASSLISGGLSEQFF. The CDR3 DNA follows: TGTGCCAGCAGCTTAATAAGCGGGGGTCTTAGTGAGCAGTTCTTC.

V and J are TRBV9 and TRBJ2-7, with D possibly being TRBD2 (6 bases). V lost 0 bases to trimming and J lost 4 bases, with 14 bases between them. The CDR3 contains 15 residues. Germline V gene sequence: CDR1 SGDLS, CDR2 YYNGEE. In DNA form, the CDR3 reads TGTGCCAGCAGCGTAGGCGGGCGGGGCCAATACGAGCAGTACTTC. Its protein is CASSVGGRGQYEQYF.

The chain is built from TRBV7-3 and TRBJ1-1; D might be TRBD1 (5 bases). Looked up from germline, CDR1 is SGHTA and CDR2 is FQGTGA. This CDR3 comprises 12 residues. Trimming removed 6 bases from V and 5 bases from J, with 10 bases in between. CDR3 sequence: CASSGGGTEAFF. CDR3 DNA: TGTGCCAGCAGTGGGGGGGGGACTGAAGCTTTCTTT.

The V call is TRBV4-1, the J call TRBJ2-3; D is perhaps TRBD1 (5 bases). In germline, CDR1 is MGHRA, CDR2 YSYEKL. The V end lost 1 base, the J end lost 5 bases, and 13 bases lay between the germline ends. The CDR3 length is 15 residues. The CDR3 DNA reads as TGCGCCAGCAGCCAAGTCGGCGACAGTCAAGATACGCAGTATTTT. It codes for CASSQVGDSQDTQYF.

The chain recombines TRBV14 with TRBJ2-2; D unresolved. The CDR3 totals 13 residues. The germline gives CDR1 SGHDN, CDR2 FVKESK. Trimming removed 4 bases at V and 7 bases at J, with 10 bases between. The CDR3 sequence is CASSPEFFGELFF. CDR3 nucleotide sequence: TGTGCCAGCAGCCCGGAGTTTTTCGGGGAGCTGTTTTTT. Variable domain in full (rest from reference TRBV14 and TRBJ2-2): EAGVTQFPSHSVIEKGQTVTLRCDPISGHDNLYWYRRVMGKEIKFLLHFVKESKQDESGMPNNRFLAERTGGTYSTLKVQPAELEDSGVYFCASSPEFFGELFFGEGSRLTVL.

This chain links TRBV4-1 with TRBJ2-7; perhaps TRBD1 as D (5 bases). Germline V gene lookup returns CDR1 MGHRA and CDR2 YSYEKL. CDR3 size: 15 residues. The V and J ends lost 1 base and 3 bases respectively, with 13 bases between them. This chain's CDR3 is CASSQGSQGSYEQYF. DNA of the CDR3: TGCGCCAGCAGCCAAGGCTCCCAGGGAAGCTACGAGCAGTACTTC.